This TCR beta chain was identified during a study of T cells after yellow fever vaccination. About the research overall: Low-cell-number fractions underwent preparation using SMART-Seq v4 Ultra Low Input.

A note on this clonotype: Its target is not known.

The CDR3 has 12 residues. The V segment lost 2 bases and the J segment 10 bases; nucleotides outside the gene matches: 1. CDR1 is MGHRA, CDR2 YSYEKL, per germline. General study points: The study found a weaker secondary response that peaked faster, day 5 versus 15. It was a small share of clonotypes that appeared in both CD4 and CD8 compartments.

In TCRdb, the 5' RACE reads were re-called with MiXCR into one record per CDR3 protein. This repertoire shows 78,000 or so distinct CDR3 sequences, roughly 7% found once; its top ten account for more than 25%. The sequence was collected from a man aged 18 to 30 who received the YFV17D yellow fever vaccine. The specimen comprised CD8+ T cells sorted from PBMCs, sampled approximately 11 days after the first yellow fever vaccination. The chain links TRBV4-1 to TRBJ2-1; 8 bases are a match to TRBD1. CDR3 sequence reads: CASSQQGAEQFF. DNA of the CDR3: TGCGCCAGCAGCCAACAGGGGGCCGAGCAGTTCTTC.